This T cell receptor beta chain derives from a study of vaccination effects on CD4 cells after COVID-19. Turning to the study itself: The post-vaccine samples were taken, at the median, 72 days after the second dose.

Clones were sequenced by immunoSEQ multiplex PCR, and TCRdb holds only the in-frame ones, with some missing. The sample holds fewer than 25,000 clones, about 70% seen once. Sequencing followed a ViraFEST assay step that expanded antigen-specific CD4+ T cells with viral peptide pools. Subsequent to approximately 9 days of culture, CD4+ T cells were isolated. Participants got two doses of BNT162b2 or mRNA-1273 vaccine. This clone has only one observation. Its antigen is still unknown. The V and J ends lost 0 bases and 6 bases respectively, with 8 bases between them. Germline values: CDR1 ENHRY, CDR2 SYGVKD. The length of the CDR3 is 13 residues.

Source: CD4+ T cells from PBMCs cultured with SARS-CoV-2 spike peptides, taken after COVID-19 vaccination. The clonotype originates from a human donor who received a COVID-19 vaccine. The rearrangement uses TRBV10-3 and TRBJ1-2; possibly TRBD1 for D (6 bases). The CDR3 protein is CAISESGGHGYTF. CDR3 coding DNA: TGTGCCATCAGTGAGTCGGGGGGGCATGGCTACACCTTC.